Listed here are 23 T cell receptor beta chains from one sample, sequenced in a study of blood T cell repertoires in COVID-19. TCRdb's copy holds only in-frame clones and misses some; the assay was immunoSEQ multiplex PCR. The sample has tens of thousands of clones; about three quarters are singletons. The sequenced material came from peripheral blood. The receptors were gathered from a woman aged 70 to 79 with acute or convalescent COVID-19.

This chain joins TRBV7-2 and TRBJ1-2; 8 nucleotides match TRBD1. The CDR3 has 15 residues. The germline CDR1 and CDR2 sequences are SGHTA and FQGNSA. V shed 2 bases, J shed 5 bases, and the junction held 7 bases outside the gene matches. The CDR3 DNA reads TGTGCCAGCAGCTTATACCAGGGGGCGCTTTATGGCTACACCTTC. It is translated as CASSLYQGALYGYTF.

There are a few counts of this clone. V is TRBV19 and J is TRBJ1-4; TRBD1 is a possible D gene (6 bases). The CDR3 covers 16 residues. V was pared by 6 bases and J by 5 bases, with 19 bases between. The germline gives CDR1 LNHDA, CDR2 SQIVND (reference sequence). The CDR3 sequence is CASSPLQGKGNEKLFF. CDR3 DNA sequence: TGTGCCAGTAGCCCACTCCAGGGGAAAGGAAATGAAAAACTGTTTTTT.

V usage is TRBV5-1 and J usage is TRBJ1-1, with a tentative D call TRBD1 (5 bases). The CDR3 totals 14 residues. Trimming pared 1 base from V and 0 bases from J, leaving 7 bases between. Germline CDR1 is SGHRS and CDR2 is YFSETQ. In nucleotides, the CDR3 is TGCGCCAGCAGCTTGATAGGGGTGAACACTGAAGCTTTCTTT. It is translated as CASSLIGVNTEAFF.

This sequence joins TRBV9 and TRBJ2-3; TRBD2 might be the D (6 bases). Trimming shortened V by 0 bases and J by 1 base, and 12 bases separated the two germline ends. The CDR3 spans 16 residues. The germline gives CDR1 SGDLS, CDR2 YYNGEE. The DNA for the CDR3 is TGTGCCAGCAGCGTAGGGTCTAGCGCCGGCACAGATACGCAGTATTTT. This translates into CASSVGSSAGTDTQYF.

This clone appeared a single time. The V and J genes are TRBV5-1 and TRBJ2-3, with TRBD1 matching 7 bases. Germline CDR1 is SGHRS and CDR2 is YFSETQ. The CDR3 contains 16 residues. Unmatched junction bases numbered 10, after V lost 0 bases and J lost 6 bases. The CDR3, as DNA: TGCGCCAGCAGCTTGGGACAGGGTCGTATGGTTGATACGCAGTATTTT. It translates to CASSLGQGRMVDTQYF.

The rearrangement uses TRBV2 and TRBJ1-1, with D possibly matching TRBD1 (5 bases). There are 13 residues in the CDR3. Germline CDR1 is SNHLY and CDR2 is FYNNEI. Trimming removed 11 bases at V and 2 bases at J, with 15 bases between. The CDR3 nucleotides are TGTGCCGGGGCCCCTCAAGAAAACACTGAAGCTTTCTTT. It codes for CAGAPQENTEAFF.

This rearrangement joins TRBV11-2 to TRBJ1-2, with unresolved D. From germline, CDR1 is SGHAT and CDR2 FQNNGV. The CDR3 is 17 residues long. V lost 4 bases and J lost 0, with 18 bases in between. CDR3 DNA sequence: TGTGCCAGCAGCTCCCCCGGACTAAGCGAAGCTAACTATGGCTACACCTTC. Amino acids: CASSSPGLSEANYGYTF. The variable domain in full, with the rest retrieved from reference TRBV11-2 and TRBJ1-2, is EAGVAQSPRYKIIEKRQSVAFWCNPISGHATLYWYQQILGQGPKLLIQFQNNGVVDDSQLPKDRFSAERLKGVDSTLKIQPAKLEDSAVYLCASSSPGLSEANYGYTFGSGTRLTVV.

The chain links TRBV6-2 or TRBV6-3 to TRBJ1-1; D not resolved. Germline V lookup: CDR1 MNHEY, CDR2 SVGEGT. The germline V and J ends were trimmed by 3 bases and 0 bases, with 11 bases remaining between them. The CDR3 is 15 amino acids. The CDR3 DNA reads as TGTGCCAGCAGTTATAACAGCTTACTGAACACTGAAGCTTTCTTT. It encodes CASSYNSLLNTEAFF.

The chain couples TRBV6-4 to TRBJ2-1, with 16 bases lining up with TRBD2. CDR1 is MRHNA, CDR2 SNTAGT, per germline. The CDR3 runs to 21 residues. Germline trimming cut 1 base from V and 8 bases from J; bases unmatched to any gene: 17. This CDR3 reads CASSDFQRDSGLAGGVDEQFF. The DNA for the CDR3 is TGTGCCAGCAGTGACTTCCAGCGGGACTCGGGACTAGCGGGGGGGGTGGATGAGCAGTTCTTC.

A remark on this clone: At one end, the junction sequence differs from germline, possibly due to a read error. V usage is TRBV5-6 and J usage is TRBJ1-2; 8 bases agree with TRBD1. Germline V lookup: CDR1 SGHDT, CDR2 YYEEEE. The CDR3 covers 14 residues. CDR3 protein: CASTLTGVNYGYTF. CDR3 nucleotide sequence: TGTGCCAGCACCTTGACAGGGGTTAACTATGGCTACACCTTC.

V gene TRBV10-3 combines with J gene TRBJ2-1; TRBD2 matches 11 bases. The V gene end was trimmed by 3 bases and the J gene end by 5 bases; junction bases not matched to a gene: 9. CDR3 length: 17 residues. Germline lookup yields CDR1 ENHRY and CDR2 SYGVKD. The CDR3 loop reads CAISDRGSGRANNEQFF. DNA for the CDR3: TGTGCCATCAGTGACCGGGGTAGCGGGAGGGCAAACAATGAGCAGTTCTTC.

The rearrangement uses TRBV6-6 and TRBJ2-7; a weak D match, TRBD1 (6 bases). Germline lookup yields CDR1 MNHNY and CDR2 SVGAGI (reference sequence). This CDR3 region has 14 residues. V dropped 3 bases and J dropped 0 bases, with 9 bases sitting between them. The DNA for the CDR3 is TGTGCCAGCAGTTATCGGGACAACTCCTACGAGCAGTACTTC. It encodes CASSYRDNSYEQYF.

There are a few counts of this clone. This sequence joins TRBV7-2 and TRBJ2-2, with 7 bases matching TRBD1. The CDR3 loop spans 16 amino acids. J was trimmed by 4 bases and V by 5 bases; bases with no gene match: 10. CDR1 and CDR2 from the germline V gene are SGHTA and FQGNSA. CDR3: CASSQRTGAGTGELFF. For the CDR3, the DNA is TGTGCCAGCAGCCAACGAACAGGGGCGGGCACCGGGGAGCTGTTTTTT.

The V call is TRBV2, the J call TRBJ1-3; TRBD1 is a possible D gene (6 bases). Germline lookup yields CDR1 SNHLY and CDR2 FYNNEI. The CDR3 is 15 amino acids. V lost 6 bases and J 4 bases, leaving 16 bases between the germline ends. The CDR3 coding sequence is TGTGCCAGCAGCTTAGGGGGGGTGAGAGGAAACACCATATATTTT. Its protein is CASSLGGVRGNTIYF.

The chain uses TRBV4-1 and TRBJ2-7, with 9 bases that match TRBD2. The CDR3 sequence is 16 residues long. CDR1 and CDR2 (germline): MGHRA, YSYEKL. V was clipped by 2 bases and J by 1 base; unmatched bases: 6. In DNA, the CDR3 is TGCGCCAGCAGCCAATTGACTAGCGGCCGATCCTACGAGCAGTACTTC. Amino acids: CASSQLTSGRSYEQYF.

This chain connects TRBV28 to TRBJ1-5; the D gene is possibly TRBD1 (6 bases). V was pared by 5 bases and J by 3 bases, with 11 bases between. The length of the CDR3 is 14 residues. Per the germline V gene, CDR1 is MDHEN and CDR2 is SYDVKM. The CDR3 region is CASSQDSFNQPQHF. In nucleotides, the CDR3 is TGTGCCAGCAGTCAGGACAGCTTCAATCAGCCCCAGCATTTT.

This sequence joins TRBV27 and TRBJ2-5; 7 bases match TRBD1. Germline V gene sequence: CDR1 MNHEY, CDR2 SMNVEV (reference sequence). CDR3 length: 14 residues. The ends lost 6 bases at V and 4 bases at J; junction bases unmatched: 8. This chain's CDR3 is CASRRQGEGETQYF. CDR3 in DNA: TGTGCCAGCAGACGACAGGGTGAAGGAGAGACCCAGTACTTC.

This chain uses TRBV6-1 with TRBJ2-5; D may be TRBD2 (5 bases). The length of the CDR3 is 13 residues. Per the germline V gene, CDR1 is MNHNS and CDR2 is SASEGT. Trimming left V 3 bases short and J 5 bases short, with 10 bases between. The DNA of the CDR3 is TGTGCCAGCAGTGATTACGGGGAGGAGACCCAGTACTTC. This codes for CASSDYGEETQYF.

The V call is TRBV5-1, the J call TRBJ1-2; 7 nucleotides align to TRBD1. J lost 4 bases, V lost 6 bases, and 9 bases had no gene match. This CDR3 spans 14 amino acids. From germline, CDR1 is SGHRS and CDR2 YFSETQ. This chain's CDR3 is CASTSGDRVYGYTF. The DNA of the CDR3 is TGCGCCAGCACCTCGGGGGACAGAGTCTATGGCTACACCTTC.

This clone was seen a handful of times. V and J are TRBV2 and TRBJ2-5, with TRBD1 matching 10 bases. CDR1 SNHLY and CDR2 FYNNEI come from the germline V gene. The J segment lost 1 base and the V segment lost 9 bases, leaving 17 bases of the junction unmatched. The CDR3 sequence is 18 residues long. CDR3 residues: CASFYTGTGEKGQETQYF. CDR3 nucleotide sequence: TGTGCCAGTTTCTACACCGGGACAGGGGAGAAGGGCCAAGAGACCCAGTACTTC.

The chain is built from TRBV7-3 and TRBJ1-6; D possibly corresponds to TRBD1 (5 bases). There are 15 residues in the CDR3. Germline-derived CDR1 and CDR2 are SGHTA and FQGTGA. V lost 4 bases and J 16 bases, leaving 23 bases between the germline ends. The chain's CDR3 is CASSSPGLGGDRLHF. Written as DNA, the CDR3 is TGTGCCAGCAGCTCGCCCGGGCTTGGGGGGGACCGTCTCCACTTT.

The V and J genes are TRBV6-6 and TRBJ2-3; 13 bases match TRBD2. CDR1 is MNHNY, CDR2 SVGAGI, per germline (reference sequence). This CDR3 is built from 16 residues. The trim removed 7 bases at V and 3 bases at J, leaving 7 bases unmatched. CDR3 in DNA: TGTGCCAGCACCAGGACTAGCGGGAGTAGGACAGATACGCAGTATTTT. This sequence encodes CASTRTSGSRTDTQYF.

V usage is TRBV5-1 and J usage is TRBJ2-2; 7 nucleotides match TRBD1. The CDR3 spans 18 residues. The junction had 12 bases not matched to a gene; V was cut back by 4 bases and J by 0 bases. Germline V gene data show CDR1 as SGHRS and CDR2 as YFSETQ. For the CDR3, the DNA is TGCGCCAGCAGCCGGAAACCAAGGGACAGAACGAACACCGGGGAGCTGTTTTTT. This translates into CASSRKPRDRTNTGELFF.